The source of this TCR beta chain is a study of T cells in Graves' hyperthyroidism and ophthalmopathy. Study outcomes and limitations: Most clonotypes expanded in the thyroid (above 0.001) were also present in blood. Ophthalmopathy was told apart from stable hyperthyroidism by a 13 V-J model.

Trimming shortened V by 4 bases and J by 3 bases, and 18 bases separated the two germline ends. The CDR3 runs 16 residues. Germline CDR1 reads MGHDK; CDR2 reads SYGVNS. PBMCs were collected from an approximately 10 ml volume of fresh peripheral blood. RNA transcripts yielded amplified TCR beta CDR3 regions. HTBI primers were the set used in a first-round RT-PCR of the TCR CDR3. TCRdb ran MiXCR on the multiplex PCR reads and lists one entry per CDR3 protein. Of 30,000 to 45,000 distinct CDR3 sequences in the sample, 40% to 60% were seen once. To note about this clonotype: Its target is unknown.

This sequence was found in a man aged 40-49 years with Graves' ophthalmopathy. The chain employs TRBV25-1 and TRBJ1-2; D may be TRBD1 (5 bases). The sample comprised blood. CDR3 in amino acids: CASSAWGSREHYGYTF. CDR3 nucleotide sequence: TGTGCCAGCAGTGCTTGGGGCTCAAGGGAGCACTATGGCTACACCTTC.